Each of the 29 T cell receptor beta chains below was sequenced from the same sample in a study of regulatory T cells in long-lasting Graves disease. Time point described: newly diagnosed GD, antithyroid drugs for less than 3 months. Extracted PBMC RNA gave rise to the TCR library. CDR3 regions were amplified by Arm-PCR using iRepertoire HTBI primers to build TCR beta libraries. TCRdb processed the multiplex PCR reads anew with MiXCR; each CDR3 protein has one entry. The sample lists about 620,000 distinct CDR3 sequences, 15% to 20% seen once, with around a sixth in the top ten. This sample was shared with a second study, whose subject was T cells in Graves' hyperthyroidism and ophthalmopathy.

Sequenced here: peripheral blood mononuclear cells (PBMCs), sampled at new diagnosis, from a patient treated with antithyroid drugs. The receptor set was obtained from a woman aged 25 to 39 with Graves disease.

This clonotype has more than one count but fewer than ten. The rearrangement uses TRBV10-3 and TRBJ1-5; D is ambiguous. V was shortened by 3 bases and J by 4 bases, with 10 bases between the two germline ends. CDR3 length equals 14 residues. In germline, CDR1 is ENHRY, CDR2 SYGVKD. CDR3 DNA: TGTGCCATCAGTGAAGGGCAGAAAAATCAGCCCCAGCATTTT. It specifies CAISEGQKNQPQHF.

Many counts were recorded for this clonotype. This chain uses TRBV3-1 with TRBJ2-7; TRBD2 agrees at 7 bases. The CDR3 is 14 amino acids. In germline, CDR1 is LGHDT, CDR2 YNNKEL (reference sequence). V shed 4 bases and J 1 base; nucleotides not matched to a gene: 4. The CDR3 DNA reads TGTGCCAGCAGCCGTAAAGCGGGATCCTACGAGCAGTACTTC. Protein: CASSRKAGSYEQYF.

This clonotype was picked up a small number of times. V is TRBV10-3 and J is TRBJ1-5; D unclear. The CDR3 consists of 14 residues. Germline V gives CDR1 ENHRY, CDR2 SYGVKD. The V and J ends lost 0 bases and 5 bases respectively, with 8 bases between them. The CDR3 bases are TGTGCCATCAGTGAGTCTCCGGGTTATCAGCCCCAGCATTTT. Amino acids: CAISESPGYQPQHF.

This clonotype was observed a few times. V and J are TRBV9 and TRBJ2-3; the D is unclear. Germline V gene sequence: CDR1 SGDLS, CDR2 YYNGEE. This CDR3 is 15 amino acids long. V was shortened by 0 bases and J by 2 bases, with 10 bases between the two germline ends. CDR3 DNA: TGTGCCAGCAGCGTAGGCTTAGCTAACACAGATACGCAGTATTTT. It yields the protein CASSVGLANTDTQYF.

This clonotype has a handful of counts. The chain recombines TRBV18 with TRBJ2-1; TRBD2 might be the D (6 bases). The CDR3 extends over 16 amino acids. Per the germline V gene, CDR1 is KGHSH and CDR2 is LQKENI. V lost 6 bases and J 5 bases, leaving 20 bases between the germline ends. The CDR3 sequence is CASSPSLASSNNEQFF. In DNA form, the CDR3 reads TGTGCCAGCTCCCCAAGTCTAGCGTCGTCAAACAATGAGCAGTTCTTC.

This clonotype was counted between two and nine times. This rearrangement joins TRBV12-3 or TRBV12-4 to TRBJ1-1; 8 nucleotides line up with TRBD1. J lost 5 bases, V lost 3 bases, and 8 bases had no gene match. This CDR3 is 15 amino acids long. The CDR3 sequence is CASSFAGGGGTEAFF. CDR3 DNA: TGTGCCAGCAGTTTTGCAGGGGGCGGAGGAACTGAAGCTTTCTTT.

CDR3: CASSFNGQGSYGYTF. The CDR3 bases are TGTGCCAGCAGTTTCAACGGACAGGGAAGCTATGGCTACACCTTC. The chain links TRBV6-2 or TRBV6-3 to TRBJ1-2, with TRBD1 identical over 8 bases. There are 15 residues in the CDR3. Germline V gene data show CDR1 as MNHEY and CDR2 as SVGEGT. With V trimmed by 4 bases and J by 4 bases, 8 bases remained unmatched.

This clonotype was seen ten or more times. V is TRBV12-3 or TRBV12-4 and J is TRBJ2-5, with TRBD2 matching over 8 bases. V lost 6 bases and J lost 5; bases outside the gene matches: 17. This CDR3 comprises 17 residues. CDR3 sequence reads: CASSHSGKGERGETQYF. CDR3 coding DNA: TGTGCCAGCAGCCATAGCGGGAAAGGAGAGAGGGGGGAGACCCAGTACTTC.

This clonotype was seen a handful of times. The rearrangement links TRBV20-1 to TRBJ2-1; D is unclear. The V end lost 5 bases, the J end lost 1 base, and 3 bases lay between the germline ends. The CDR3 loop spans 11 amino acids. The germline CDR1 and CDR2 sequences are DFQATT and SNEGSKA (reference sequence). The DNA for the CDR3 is TGCAGTGCTCCTTCCTACAATGAGCAGTTCTTC. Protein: CSAPSYNEQFF.

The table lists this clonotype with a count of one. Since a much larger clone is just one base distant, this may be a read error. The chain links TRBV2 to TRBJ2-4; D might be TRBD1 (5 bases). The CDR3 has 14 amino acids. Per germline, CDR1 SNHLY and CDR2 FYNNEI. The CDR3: CASSWGQSKDIQYF. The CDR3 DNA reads TGTGCCAGCAGTTGGGGCCAGAGCAAAGACATTCAGTACTTC.

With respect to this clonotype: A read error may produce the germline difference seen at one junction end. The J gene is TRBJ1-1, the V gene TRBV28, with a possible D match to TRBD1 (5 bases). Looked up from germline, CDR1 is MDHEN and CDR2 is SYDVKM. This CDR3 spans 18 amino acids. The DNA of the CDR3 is TGTGCCAGCAGGTTATTATCCGCCGGGGCGCAGGTAGTAACTGAAGCTTTCTTT. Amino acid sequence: CASRLLSAGAQVVTEAFF. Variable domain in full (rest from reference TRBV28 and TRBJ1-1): DVKVTQSSRYLVKRTGEKVFLECVQDMDHENMFWYRQDPGLGLRLIYFSYDVKMKEKGDIPEGYSVSREKKERFSLILESASTNQTSMYLCASRLLSAGAQVVTEAFFGQGTRLTVV.

The CDR3 protein is CATKVFGSPLHF. CDR3 sequence (DNA): TGTGCCACCAAAGTGTTCGGGTCACCCCTCCACTTT. The rearrangement uses TRBV25-1 and TRBJ1-6; no definite D call. Germline V gene lookup returns CDR1 MGHDK and CDR2 SYGVNS. V was pared by 10 bases and J by 10 bases, with 14 bases between. The CDR3 consists of 12 residues.

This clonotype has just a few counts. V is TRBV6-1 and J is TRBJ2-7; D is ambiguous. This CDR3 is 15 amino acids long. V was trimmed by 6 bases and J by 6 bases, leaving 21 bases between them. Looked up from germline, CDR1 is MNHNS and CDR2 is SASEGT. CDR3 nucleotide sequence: TGTGCCAGCAGGACCGACCCGGTGCCTACATCCGAGCAGTACTTC. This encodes CASRTDPVPTSEQYF.

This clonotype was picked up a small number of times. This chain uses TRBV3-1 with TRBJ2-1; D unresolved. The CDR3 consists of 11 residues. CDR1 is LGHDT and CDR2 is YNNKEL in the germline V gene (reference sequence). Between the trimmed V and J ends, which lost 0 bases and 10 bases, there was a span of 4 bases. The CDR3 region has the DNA TGTGCCAGCAGCCAAGATGTCGAGCAGTTCTTC. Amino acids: CASSQDVEQFF.

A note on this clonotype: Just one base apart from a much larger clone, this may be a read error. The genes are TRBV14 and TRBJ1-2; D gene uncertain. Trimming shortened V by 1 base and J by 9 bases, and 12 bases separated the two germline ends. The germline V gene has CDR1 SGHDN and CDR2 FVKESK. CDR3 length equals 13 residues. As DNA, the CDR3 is TGTGCCAGCAGCCAAGTCGCCATGGATAGCTACACCTTC. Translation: CASSQVAMDSYTF.

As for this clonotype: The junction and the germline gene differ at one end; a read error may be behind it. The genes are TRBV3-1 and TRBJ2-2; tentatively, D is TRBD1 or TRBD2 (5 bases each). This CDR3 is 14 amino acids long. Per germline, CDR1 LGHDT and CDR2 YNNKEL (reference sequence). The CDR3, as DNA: TGCGCCAGCAGCCCATCGGGGCAAACCGGGGAGCTGTTTTTT. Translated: CASSPSGQTGELFF.

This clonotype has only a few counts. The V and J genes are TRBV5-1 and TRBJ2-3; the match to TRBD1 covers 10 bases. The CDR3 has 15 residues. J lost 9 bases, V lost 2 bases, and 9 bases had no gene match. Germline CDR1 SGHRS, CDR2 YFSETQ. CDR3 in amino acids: CASSLRTGGSTTQYF. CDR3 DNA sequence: TGCGCCAGCAGCTTAAGGACAGGGGGTTCCACCACGCAGTATTTT.

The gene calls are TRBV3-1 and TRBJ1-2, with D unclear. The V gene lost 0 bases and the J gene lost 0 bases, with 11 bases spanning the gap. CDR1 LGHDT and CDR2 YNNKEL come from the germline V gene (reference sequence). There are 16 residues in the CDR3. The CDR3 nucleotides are TGTGCCAGCAGCCAAGATGGGAGATTTGCTAACTATGGCTACACCTTC. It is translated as CASSQDGRFANYGYTF.

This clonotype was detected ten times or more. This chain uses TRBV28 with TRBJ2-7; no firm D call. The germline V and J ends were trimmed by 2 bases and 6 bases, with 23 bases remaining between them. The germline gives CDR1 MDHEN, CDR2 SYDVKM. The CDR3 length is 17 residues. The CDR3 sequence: CASSLGGLERPNLEQYF. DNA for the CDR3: TGTGCCAGCAGTTTAGGTGGCTTAGAAAGGCCAAATCTCGAGCAGTACTTC.

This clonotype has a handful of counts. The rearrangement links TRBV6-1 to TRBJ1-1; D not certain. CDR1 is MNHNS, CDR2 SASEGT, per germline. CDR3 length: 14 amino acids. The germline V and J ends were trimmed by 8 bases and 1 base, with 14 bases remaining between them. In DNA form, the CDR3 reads TGTGCCAGCCTACCGGGTCCTTCGAACACTGAAGCTTTCTTT. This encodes CASLPGPSNTEAFF.

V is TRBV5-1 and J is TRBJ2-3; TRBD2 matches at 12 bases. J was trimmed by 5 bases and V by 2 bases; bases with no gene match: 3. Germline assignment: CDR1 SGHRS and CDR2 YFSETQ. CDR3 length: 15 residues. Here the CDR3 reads CASSFEGLAGDTQYF. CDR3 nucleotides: TGCGCCAGCAGCTTCGAGGGACTAGCGGGAGATACGCAGTATTTT.

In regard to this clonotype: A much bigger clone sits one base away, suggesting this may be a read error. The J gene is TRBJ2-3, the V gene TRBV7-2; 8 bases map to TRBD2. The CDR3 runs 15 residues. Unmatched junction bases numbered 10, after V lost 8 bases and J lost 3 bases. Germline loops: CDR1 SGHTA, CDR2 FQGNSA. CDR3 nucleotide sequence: TGTGCCAGCGGCCCCGCGGGGGGAACTACAGATACGCAGTATTTT. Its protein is CASGPAGGTTDTQYF.

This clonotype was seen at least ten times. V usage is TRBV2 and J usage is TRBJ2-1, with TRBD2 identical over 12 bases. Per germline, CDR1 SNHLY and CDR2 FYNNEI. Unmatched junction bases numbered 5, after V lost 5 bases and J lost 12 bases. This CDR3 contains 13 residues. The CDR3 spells CASSLAGGAGQFF. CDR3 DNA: TGTGCCAGCAGTCTAGCGGGAGGGGCGGGGCAGTTCTTC.

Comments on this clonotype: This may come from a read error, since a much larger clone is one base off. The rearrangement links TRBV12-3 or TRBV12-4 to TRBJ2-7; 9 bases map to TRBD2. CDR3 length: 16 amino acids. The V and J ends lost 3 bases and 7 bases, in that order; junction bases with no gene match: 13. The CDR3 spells CASSFRTSGWYNEQYF. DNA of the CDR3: TGTGCCAGCAGTTTCCGTACTAGCGGGTGGTACAATGAGCAGTACTTC.

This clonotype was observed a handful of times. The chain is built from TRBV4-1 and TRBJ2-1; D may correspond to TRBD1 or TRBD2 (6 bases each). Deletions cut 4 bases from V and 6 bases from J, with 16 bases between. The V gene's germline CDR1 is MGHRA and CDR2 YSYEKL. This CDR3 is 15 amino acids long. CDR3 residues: CASSPSEGVGNEQFF. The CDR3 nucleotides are TGCGCCAGCAGCCCTTCGGAGGGGGTTGGCAATGAGCAGTTCTTC.

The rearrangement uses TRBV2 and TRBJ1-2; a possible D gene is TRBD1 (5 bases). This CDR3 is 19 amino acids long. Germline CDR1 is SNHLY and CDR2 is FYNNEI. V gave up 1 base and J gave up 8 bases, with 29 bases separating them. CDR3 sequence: CASSEVGADQIPRSFGYTF. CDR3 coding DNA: TGTGCCAGCAGTGAAGTCGGGGCCGATCAGATTCCGCGATCATTCGGCTACACCTTC.

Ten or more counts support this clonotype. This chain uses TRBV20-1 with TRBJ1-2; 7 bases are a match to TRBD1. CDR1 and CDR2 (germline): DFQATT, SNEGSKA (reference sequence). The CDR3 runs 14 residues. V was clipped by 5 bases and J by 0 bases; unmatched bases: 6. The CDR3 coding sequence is TGCAGTGCTCGGGTCAGGGGGACTAACTATGGCTACACCTTC. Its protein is CSARVRGTNYGYTF.

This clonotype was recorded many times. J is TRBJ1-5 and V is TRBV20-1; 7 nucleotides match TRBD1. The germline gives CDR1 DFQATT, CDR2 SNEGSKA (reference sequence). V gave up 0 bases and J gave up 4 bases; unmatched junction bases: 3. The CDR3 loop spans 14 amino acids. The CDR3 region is CSAREETGNQPQHF. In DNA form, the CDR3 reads TGCAGTGCTAGAGAGGAGACAGGGAATCAGCCCCAGCATTTT.

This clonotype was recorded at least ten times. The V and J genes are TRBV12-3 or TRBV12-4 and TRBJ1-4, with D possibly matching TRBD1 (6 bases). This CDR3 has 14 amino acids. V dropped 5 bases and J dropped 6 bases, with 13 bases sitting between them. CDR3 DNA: TGTGCCAGCAGTGAATACAGGGTCGATGAAAAACTGTTTTTT. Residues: CASSEYRVDEKLFF.